Each of the 9 T cell receptor beta chains below was sequenced from the same sample in a study of beta chain features in type 1 diabetes. Their cognate antigens are unknown. Investigators reverse transcribed all isolated RNA, so they sequenced expressed TCRB transcripts. Method: immunoSEQ multiplex PCR; TCRdb's copy keeps in-frame clones and lacks some. The repertoire consists of a few hundred thousand clones, with roughly 15% occurring once and the leading ten covering around 0.015%. General study points: In all four CD4+ subsets, TCRB CDR3 length was significantly, moderately reduced in type 1 diabetes.

Sequencing input: naive CD4+ T cells from blood. The origin of the receptors is a man younger than 35 with type 1 diabetes.

The chain employs TRBV30 and TRBJ1-1; D ambiguous. The ends were cut back, 4 bases at V and 3 bases at J, with 15 bases in the middle. The CDR3 totals 14 residues. In germline, CDR1 is GTSNPN, CDR2 SVGIG (reference sequence). CDR3 nucleotide sequence: TGTGCCTGGATTCTAGCGGGGAGGGACACTGAAGCTTTCTTT. It yields the protein CAWILAGRDTEAFF.

This clone came up a few times. V and J are TRBV5-6 and TRBJ2-3; 9 nucleotides align to TRBD1. Unmatched junction bases numbered 13, after V lost 0 bases and J lost 11 bases. The germline V gene has CDR1 SGHDT and CDR2 YYEEEE. CDR3 length: 16 amino acids. This chain's CDR3 is CASSLAGTGLISRQYF. CDR3 sequence (DNA): TGTGCCAGCAGCTTGGCCGGGACAGGGTTGATATCGCGGCAGTATTTT.

The chain recombines TRBV5-6 with TRBJ1-2, with 7 bases aligning to TRBD1. The junction had 5 bases not matched to a gene; V was cut back by 2 bases and J by 7 bases. From germline, CDR1 is SGHDT and CDR2 YYEEEE. The CDR3 covers 13 residues. CDR3 sequence: CASSFFSGGGYTF. CDR3 DNA: TGTGCCAGCAGCTTTTTCTCAGGGGGTGGCTACACCTTC.

The chain uses TRBV5-6 and TRBJ1-4, with D perhaps TRBD1 (6 bases). V was shortened by 4 bases and J by 3 bases, with 16 bases between the two germline ends. Per the germline V gene, CDR1 is SGHDT and CDR2 is YYEEEE. This CDR3 region has 16 residues. This CDR3 reads CASSPGHQSANEKLFF. The CDR3 region has the DNA TGTGCCAGCAGCCCGGGACATCAGTCGGCTAATGAAAAACTGTTTTTT.

This clone turned up a few times. V gene TRBV7-2 combines with J gene TRBJ2-1; 7 nucleotides line up with TRBD2. J lost 4 bases, V lost 4 bases, and 7 bases had no gene match. The CDR3 is 15 amino acids. The V gene's germline CDR1 is SGHTA and CDR2 FQGNSA. CDR3 residues: CASSSLRGGYNEQFF. The CDR3 coding sequence is TGTGCCAGCAGCTCCCTCCGGGGAGGGTACAATGAGCAGTTCTTC.

In its sample, this clone was seen a few times. The CDR3 sequence: CASSRSDRDPIYEQYF. The CDR3 region has the DNA TGTGCCAGCAGTCGATCAGACAGAGATCCTATATACGAGCAGTACTTC. The genes are TRBV2 and TRBJ2-7, with D tentatively TRBD1 (5 bases). The CDR3 runs to 16 residues. Deletions cut 5 bases from V and 4 bases from J, with 21 bases between. CDR1 and CDR2 (germline): SNHLY, FYNNEI.

J is TRBJ2-2 and V is TRBV18; 7 positions agree with TRBD2. The V and J ends lost 3 bases and 7 bases, in that order; junction bases with no gene match: 5. The germline V gene encodes CDR1 KGHSH and CDR2 LQKENI. This CDR3 has 14 amino acids. The CDR3: CASSPSRTSGELFF. CDR3 DNA sequence: TGTGCCAGCTCACCGAGCCGGACTAGCGGGGAGCTGTTTTTT.

This clone came up a few times. The chain carries TRBV28 and TRBJ2-5; possibly TRBD1 for D (7 bases). Between the trimmed V and J ends, which lost 4 bases and 0 bases, there was a span of 9 bases. The CDR3 is 14 amino acids. CDR1 and CDR2 from the germline V gene are MDHEN and SYDVKM. The DNA for the CDR3 is TGTGCCAGCAGTTCAGGGGGGCACCAAGAGACCCAGTACTTC. Translated: CASSSGGHQETQYF.

This clone showed up just a few times. V is TRBV11-2 and J is TRBJ2-1, with TRBD2 as a possible D gene (6 bases). CDR1 is SGHAT and CDR2 is FQNNGV in the germline V gene. Trimming took 4 bases from V and 10 from J, leaving 17 bases between them. CDR3 length equals 14 residues. CDR3 sequence (DNA): TGTGCCAGCAGCTCGAGGTTAGGCGGGAACGAGCAGTTCTTC. It specifies CASSSRLGGNEQFF.